This T cell receptor (beta chain) was sequenced during a study of circulating and synovial CD4+ cells in juvenile arthritis. Regarding the study as a whole: These blood cells shared more CDR3 sequences with synovium than bulk blood. These repertoires were less diverse than bulk blood CD4 repertoires.

Patients with active juvenile idiopathic arthritis donated these samples. As concerns this clone: No antigen is known for it.

The CDR3 contains 15 residues. Trimming at V came to 10 bases and at J to 4 bases, leaving 12 bases not matched to a gene. In germline, CDR1 is MNHNS, CDR2 SASEGT. Assay used: immunoSEQ multiplex PCR; TCRdb lists only in-frame clones, some missing. Of some 35,000 clones in the sample, about 95% were seen once. Sequenced sample: CD4+ T cells from blood. The chain carries TRBV6-1 and TRBJ2-2, with 7 bases that match TRBD2. The clonotype comes from a human donor with juvenile idiopathic arthritis. The CDR3 sequence: CANSRDYLTTGELFF. The CDR3 DNA reads as TGTGCCAACTCCCGGGACTACTTAACCACCGGGGAGCTGTTTTTT.